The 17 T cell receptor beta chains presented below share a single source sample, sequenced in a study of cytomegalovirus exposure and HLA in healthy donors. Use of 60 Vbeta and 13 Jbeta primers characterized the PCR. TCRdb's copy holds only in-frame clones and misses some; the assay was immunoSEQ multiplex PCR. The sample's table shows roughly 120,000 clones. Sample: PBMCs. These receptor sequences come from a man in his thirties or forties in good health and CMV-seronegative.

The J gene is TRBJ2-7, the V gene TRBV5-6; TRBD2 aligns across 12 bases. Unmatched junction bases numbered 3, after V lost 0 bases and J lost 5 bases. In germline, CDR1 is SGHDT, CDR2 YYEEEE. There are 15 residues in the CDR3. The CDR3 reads CASSLGLAGVDEQYF. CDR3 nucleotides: TGTGCCAGCAGCTTGGGACTAGCGGGAGTGGACGAGCAGTACTTC.

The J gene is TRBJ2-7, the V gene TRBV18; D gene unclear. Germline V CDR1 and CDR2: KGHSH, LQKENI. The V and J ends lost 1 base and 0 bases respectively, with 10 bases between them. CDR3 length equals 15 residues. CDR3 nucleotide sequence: TGTGCCAGCTCACCACGAGGTGAGAGCTCCTACGAGCAGTACTTC. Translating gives CASSPRGESSYEQYF.

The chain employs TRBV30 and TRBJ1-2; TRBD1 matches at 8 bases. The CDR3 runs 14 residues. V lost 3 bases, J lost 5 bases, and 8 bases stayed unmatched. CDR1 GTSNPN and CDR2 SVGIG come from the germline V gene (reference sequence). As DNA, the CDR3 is TGTGCCTGGAGCGGACAGGGTTTTTGGTATGGCTACACCTTC. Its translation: CAWSGQGFWYGYTF.

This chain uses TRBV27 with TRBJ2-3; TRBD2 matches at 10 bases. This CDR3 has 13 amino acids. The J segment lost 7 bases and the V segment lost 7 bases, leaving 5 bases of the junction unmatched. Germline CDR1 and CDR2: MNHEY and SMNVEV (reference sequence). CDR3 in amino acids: CASTSGSLNTQYF. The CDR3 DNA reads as TGTGCCAGCACTAGCGGGAGCCTTAATACGCAGTATTTT.

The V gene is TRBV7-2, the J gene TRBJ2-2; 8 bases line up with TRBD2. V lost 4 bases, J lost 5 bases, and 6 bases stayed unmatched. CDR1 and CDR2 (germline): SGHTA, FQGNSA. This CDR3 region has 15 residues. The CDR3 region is CASSSRTSRTGELFF. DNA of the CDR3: TGTGCCAGCAGCTCCCGGACTAGCAGAACCGGGGAGCTGTTTTTT.

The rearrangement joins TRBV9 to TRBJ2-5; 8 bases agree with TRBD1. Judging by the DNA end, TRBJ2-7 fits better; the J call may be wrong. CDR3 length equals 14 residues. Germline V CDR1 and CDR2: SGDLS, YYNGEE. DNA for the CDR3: TGTGCCAGCAGCCCTGGGCAGGGGGCGATCGAGCAGTACTTC. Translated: CASSPGQGAIEQYF.

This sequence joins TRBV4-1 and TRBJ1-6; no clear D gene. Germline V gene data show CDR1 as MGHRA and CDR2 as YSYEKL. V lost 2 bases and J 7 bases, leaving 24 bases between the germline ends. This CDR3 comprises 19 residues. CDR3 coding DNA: TGCGCCAGCAGCCAACCCCTGGCAGGCTTAAACGGGAACAATTCACCCCTCCACTTT. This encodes CASSQPLAGLNGNNSPLHF.

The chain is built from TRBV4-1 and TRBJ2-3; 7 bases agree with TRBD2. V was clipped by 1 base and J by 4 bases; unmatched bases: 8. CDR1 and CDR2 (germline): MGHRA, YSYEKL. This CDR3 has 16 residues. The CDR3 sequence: CASSQGRARGADTQYF. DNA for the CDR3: TGCGCCAGCAGCCAAGGAAGGGCCCGGGGGGCAGATACGCAGTATTTT.

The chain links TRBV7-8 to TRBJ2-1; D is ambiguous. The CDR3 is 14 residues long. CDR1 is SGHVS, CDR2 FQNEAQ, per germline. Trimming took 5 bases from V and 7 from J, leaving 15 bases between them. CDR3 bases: TGTGCCAGCAGCCCCCAGCCTAGAGAAAATGAGCAGTTCTTC. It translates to CASSPQPRENEQFF.

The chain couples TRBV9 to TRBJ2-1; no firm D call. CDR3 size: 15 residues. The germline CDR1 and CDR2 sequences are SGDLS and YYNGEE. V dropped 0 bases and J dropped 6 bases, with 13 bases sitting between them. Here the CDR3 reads CASSVGPLPTNEQFF. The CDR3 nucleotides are TGTGCCAGCAGCGTAGGGCCTCTCCCCACCAATGAGCAGTTCTTC.

DNA for the CDR3: TGTGCCAGCAGCCTGTACACTGAAGCTTTCTTT. Amino acid sequence: CASSLYTEAFF. This rearrangement joins TRBV5-8 to TRBJ1-1; D is uncertain. The CDR3 contains 11 residues. Germline values: CDR1 SGHTS, CDR2 YDEGEE. With 4 bases removed from V and 3 bases from J, the gap between germline ends came to 4 bases.

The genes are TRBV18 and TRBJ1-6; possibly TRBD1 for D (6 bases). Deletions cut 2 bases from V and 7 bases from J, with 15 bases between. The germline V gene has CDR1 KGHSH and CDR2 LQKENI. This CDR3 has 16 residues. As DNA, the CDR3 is TGTGCCAGCTCACCATCGGGGGGCCAGGGGAATTCACCCCTCCACTTT. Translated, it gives CASSPSGGQGNSPLHF.

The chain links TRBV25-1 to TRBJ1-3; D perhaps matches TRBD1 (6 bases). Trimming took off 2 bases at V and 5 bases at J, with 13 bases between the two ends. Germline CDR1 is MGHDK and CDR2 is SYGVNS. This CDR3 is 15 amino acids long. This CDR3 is CASSERGGDRNTIYF. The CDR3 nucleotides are TGTGCCAGCAGTGAAAGAGGGGGGGATAGAAACACCATATATTTT.

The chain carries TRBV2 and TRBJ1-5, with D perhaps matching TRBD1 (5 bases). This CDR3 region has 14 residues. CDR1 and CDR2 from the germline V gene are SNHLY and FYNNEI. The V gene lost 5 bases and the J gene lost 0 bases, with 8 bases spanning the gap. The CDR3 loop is CASSYQGSNQPQHF. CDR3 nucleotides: TGTGCCAGCAGTTACCAGGGTAGCAATCAGCCCCAGCATTTT.

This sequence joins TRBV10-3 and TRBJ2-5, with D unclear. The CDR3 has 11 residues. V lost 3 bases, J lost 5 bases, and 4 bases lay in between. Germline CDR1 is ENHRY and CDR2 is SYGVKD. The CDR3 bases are TGTGCCATCAGTGATGGCGAGACCCAGTACTTC. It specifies CAISDGETQYF.

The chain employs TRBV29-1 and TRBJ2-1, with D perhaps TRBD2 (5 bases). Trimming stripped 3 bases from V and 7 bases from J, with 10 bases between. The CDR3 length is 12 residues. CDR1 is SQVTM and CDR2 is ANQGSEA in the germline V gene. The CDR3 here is CSVEGEGNEQFF. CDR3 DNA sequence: TGCAGCGTTGAGGGCGAGGGAAATGAGCAGTTCTTC.

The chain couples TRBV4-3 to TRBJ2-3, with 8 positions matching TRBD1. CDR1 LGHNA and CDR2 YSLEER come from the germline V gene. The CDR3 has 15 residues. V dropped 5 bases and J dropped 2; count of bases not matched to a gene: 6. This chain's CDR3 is CASSYRTGFTDTQYF. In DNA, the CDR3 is TGCGCCAGCAGCTATCGGACAGGGTTCACAGATACGCAGTATTTT.